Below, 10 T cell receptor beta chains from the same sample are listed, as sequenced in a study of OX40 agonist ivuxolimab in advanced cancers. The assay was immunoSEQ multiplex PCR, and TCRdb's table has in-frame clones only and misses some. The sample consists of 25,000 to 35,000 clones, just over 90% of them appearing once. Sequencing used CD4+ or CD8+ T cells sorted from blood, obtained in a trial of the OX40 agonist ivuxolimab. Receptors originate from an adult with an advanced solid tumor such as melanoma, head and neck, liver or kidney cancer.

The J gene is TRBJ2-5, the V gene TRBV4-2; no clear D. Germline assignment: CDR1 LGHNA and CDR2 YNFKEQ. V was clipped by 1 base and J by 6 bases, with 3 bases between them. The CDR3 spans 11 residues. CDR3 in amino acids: CASSQGQTQYF. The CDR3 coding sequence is TGTGCCAGCAGCCAAGGGCAGACCCAGTACTTC.

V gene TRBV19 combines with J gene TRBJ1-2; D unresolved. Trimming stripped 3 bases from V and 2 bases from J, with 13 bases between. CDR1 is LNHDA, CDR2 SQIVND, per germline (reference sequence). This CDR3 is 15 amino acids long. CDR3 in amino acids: CASSMDETGNYGYTF. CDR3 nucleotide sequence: TGTGCCAGTAGTATGGACGAAACGGGGAACTATGGCTACACCTTC.

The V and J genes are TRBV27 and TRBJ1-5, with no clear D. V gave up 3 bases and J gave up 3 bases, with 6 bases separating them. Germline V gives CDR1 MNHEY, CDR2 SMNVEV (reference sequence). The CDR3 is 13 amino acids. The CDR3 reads CASSLGFNQPQHF. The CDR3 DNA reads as TGTGCCAGCAGTTTGGGCTTCAATCAGCCCCAGCATTTT.

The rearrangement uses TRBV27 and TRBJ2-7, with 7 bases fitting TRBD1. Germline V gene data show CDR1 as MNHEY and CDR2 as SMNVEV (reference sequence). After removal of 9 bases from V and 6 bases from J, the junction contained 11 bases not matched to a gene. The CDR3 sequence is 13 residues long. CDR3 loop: CASSYVRGSEQYF. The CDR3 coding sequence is TGTGCCAGTTCTTACGTCAGGGGGAGCGAGCAGTACTTC.

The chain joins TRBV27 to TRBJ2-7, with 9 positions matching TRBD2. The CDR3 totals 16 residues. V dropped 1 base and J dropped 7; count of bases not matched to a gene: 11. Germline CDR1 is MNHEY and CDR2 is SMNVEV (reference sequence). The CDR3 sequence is CASSLYKREAPDEQYF. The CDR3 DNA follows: TGTGCCAGCAGTTTATACAAGCGGGAGGCCCCCGATGAGCAGTACTTC.

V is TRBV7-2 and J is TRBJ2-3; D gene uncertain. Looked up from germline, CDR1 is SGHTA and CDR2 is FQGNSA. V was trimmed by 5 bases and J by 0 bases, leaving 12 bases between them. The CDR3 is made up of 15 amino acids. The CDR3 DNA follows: TGTGCCAGCAGCCTCCTAGGAGTAAGCACAGATACGCAGTATTTT. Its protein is CASSLLGVSTDTQYF.

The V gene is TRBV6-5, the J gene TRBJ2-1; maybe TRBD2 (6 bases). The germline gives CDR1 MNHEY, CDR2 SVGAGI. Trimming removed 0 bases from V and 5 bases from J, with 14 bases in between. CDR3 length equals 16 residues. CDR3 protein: CASSYSKGLPNNEQFF. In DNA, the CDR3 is TGTGCCAGCAGTTACTCAAAGGGACTCCCCAACAATGAGCAGTTCTTC.

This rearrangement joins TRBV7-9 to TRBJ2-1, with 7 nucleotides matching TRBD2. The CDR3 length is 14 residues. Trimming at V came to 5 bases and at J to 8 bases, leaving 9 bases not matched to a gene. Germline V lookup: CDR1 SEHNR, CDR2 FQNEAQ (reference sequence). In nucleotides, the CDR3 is TGTGCCAGCAGCGAAGCCGGGGCGGGGGATGAGCAGTTCTTC. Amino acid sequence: CASSEAGAGDEQFF.

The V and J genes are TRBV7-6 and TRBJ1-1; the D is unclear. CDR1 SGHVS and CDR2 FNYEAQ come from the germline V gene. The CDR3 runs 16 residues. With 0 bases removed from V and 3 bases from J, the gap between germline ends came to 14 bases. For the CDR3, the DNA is TGTGCCAGCAGCTTAGCGGCGGGCAACCGGCACACTGAAGCTTTCTTT. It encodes CASSLAAGNRHTEAFF. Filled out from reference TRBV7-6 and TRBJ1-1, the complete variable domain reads GAGVSQSPRYKVTKRGQDVALRCDPISGHVSLYWYRQALGQGPEFLTYFNYEAQQDKSGLPNDRFSAERPEGSISTLTIQRTEQRDSAMYRCASSLAAGNRHTEAFFGQGTRLTVV.

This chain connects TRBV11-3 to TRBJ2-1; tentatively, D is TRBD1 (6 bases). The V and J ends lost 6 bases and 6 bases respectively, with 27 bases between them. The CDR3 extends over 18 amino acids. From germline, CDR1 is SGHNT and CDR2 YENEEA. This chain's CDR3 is CASSSRDTLKGMGNEQFF. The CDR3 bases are TGTGCCAGCAGTTCCCGGGACACCTTGAAAGGGATGGGCAATGAGCAGTTCTTC.